The 16 T cell receptor beta chains reported below all come from one sample, sequenced in a study of cytomegalovirus exposure and HLA in healthy donors. A multiplex PCR was run with 60 Vbeta primers and 13 Jbeta primers. Generated by immunoSEQ multiplex PCR, the TCRdb table keeps only in-frame clones and is missing some. The sample gives 160,000 or so clones, around four fifths of which show up once; approximately 1.5% is in the top ten. The sequenced sample consisted of PBMCs. The receptor set was obtained from a male donor in good health and CMV-seronegative.

The chain joins TRBV14 to TRBJ2-2, with D possibly being TRBD2 (6 bases). Germline CDR1 SGHDN, CDR2 FVKESK. The germline V and J ends were trimmed by 1 base and 6 bases, with 12 bases remaining between them. The CDR3 consists of 15 residues. The CDR3 spells CASSQGVGRSGELFF. CDR3 nucleotides: TGTGCCAGCAGCCAAGGGGTAGGGAGGTCCGGGGAGCTGTTTTTT.

Concerning this clone: This same CDR3 is encoded by further DNA sequences in the sample. The genes are TRBV19 and TRBJ2-3, with 7 bases identical to TRBD1. CDR1 and CDR2 (germline): LNHDA, SQIVND (reference sequence). The trim removed 3 bases at V and 3 bases at J, leaving 3 bases unmatched. This CDR3 comprises 14 residues. CDR3 amino acids: CASSIATGTDTQYF. DNA of the CDR3: TGTGCCAGTAGTATCGCGACAGGGACAGATACGCAGTATTTT. Variable domain in full (rest from reference TRBV19 and TRBJ2-3): DGGITQSPKYLFRKEGQNVTLSCEQNLNHDAMYWYRQDPGQGLRLIYYSQIVNDFQKGDIAEGYSVSREKKESFPLTVTSAQKNPTAFYLCASSIATGTDTQYFGPGTRLTVL.

This clone was seen only a few times. The chain is built from TRBV10-1 and TRBJ1-6; no definite D call. The germline V gene encodes CDR1 WNHNN and CDR2 SYGVQD (reference sequence). V dropped 7 bases and J dropped 4 bases, with 20 bases sitting between them. The CDR3 is 17 amino acids. This chain's CDR3 is CASKCNPAWAYNSPLHF. CDR3 coding DNA: TGCGCCAGCAAATGTAACCCAGCCTGGGCATATAATTCACCCCTCCACTTT.

The chain employs TRBV18 and TRBJ2-3, with D tentatively TRBD1 (5 bases). V lost 2 bases to trimming and J lost 3 bases, with 6 bases between them. The germline V gene has CDR1 KGHSH and CDR2 LQKENI. This CDR3 spans 13 amino acids. The CDR3 reads CASSPGATDTQYF. DNA for the CDR3: TGTGCCAGCTCACCAGGGGCGACAGATACGCAGTATTTT.

The chain links TRBV10-3 to TRBJ2-5; D is uncertain. The J call is uncertain, as TRBJ2-7 better fits the DNA end. The CDR3 extends over 14 amino acids. Germline CDR1 reads ENHRY; CDR2 reads SYGVKD. The CDR3 nucleotides read TGTGCCATCAGTGAGGTCACAGAGTCATACGAGCAGTACTTC. This sequence encodes CAISEVTESYEQYF.

V and J are TRBV9 and TRBJ2-5; possibly TRBD2 for D (6 bases). With 5 bases removed from V and 1 base from J, the gap between germline ends came to 12 bases. This CDR3 spans 14 amino acids. The germline V gene encodes CDR1 SGDLS and CDR2 YYNGEE. The CDR3 DNA is TGTGCCAGCAGTCCGGGGGTTAGCCAAGAGACCCAGTACTTC. It yields the protein CASSPGVSQETQYF.

V gene TRBV2 combines with J gene TRBJ2-1, with D tentatively TRBD1 (6 bases). The V and J ends lost 4 bases and 3 bases respectively, with 10 bases between them. The CDR3 is 14 amino acids. Germline values: CDR1 SNHLY, CDR2 FYNNEI. This CDR3 reads CASSGQVFYNEQFF. In DNA, the CDR3 is TGTGCCAGCAGTGGACAGGTCTTCTACAATGAGCAGTTCTTC.

The chain uses TRBV30 and TRBJ2-6; D remains unclear. Per the germline V gene, CDR1 is GTSNPN and CDR2 is SVGIG (reference sequence). The CDR3 spans 17 residues. V gave up 2 bases and J gave up 0 bases, with 14 bases separating them. The DNA of the CDR3 is TGTGCCTGGAGTCTCCACCTTACAAGCTCTGGGGCCAACGTCCTGACTTTC. This gives the protein CAWSLHLTSSGANVLTF.

V is TRBV18 and J is TRBJ1-5, with 8 bases fitting TRBD1. CDR3 size: 15 residues. CDR1 is KGHSH and CDR2 is LQKENI in the germline V gene. The J segment lost 2 bases and the V segment lost 5 bases, leaving 5 bases of the junction unmatched. The CDR3 coding sequence is TGTGCCAGCTCATCGACAGGGGAGGGCAATCAGCCCCAGCATTTT. This translates into CASSSTGEGNQPQHF.

This chain connects TRBV19 to TRBJ1-5; D remains ambiguous. The germline gives CDR1 LNHDA, CDR2 SQIVND (reference sequence). Between the trimmed V and J ends, which lost 3 bases and 2 bases, there was a span of 11 bases. The CDR3 is 15 amino acids. CDR3 nucleotides: TGTGCCAGTAGTATCCTCCCCGTCCGCAATCAGCCCCAGCATTTT. Encoded protein: CASSILPVRNQPQHF.

The chain carries TRBV6-5 and TRBJ1-4, with 7 bases fitting TRBD1. J gave up 4 bases and V 8 bases, and 1 base lay outside the gene matches. CDR1 and CDR2 from the germline V gene are MNHEY and SVGAGI. This CDR3 has 12 amino acids. CDR3 residues: CASGTDNEKLFF. CDR3 DNA: TGTGCCAGCGGGACAGATAATGAAAAACTGTTTTTT.

The V gene is TRBV6-5, the J gene TRBJ1-2; no clear D. Trimming removed 7 bases at V and 0 bases at J, with 6 bases between. The CDR3 runs 12 residues. CDR1 and CDR2 from the germline V gene are MNHEY and SVGAGI. The CDR3 spells CASMAPNYGYTF. Written as DNA, the CDR3 is TGTGCCAGCATGGCACCTAACTATGGCTACACCTTC.

The chain is built from TRBV11-2 and TRBJ2-5, with 7 bases fitting TRBD1. The V and J ends lost 3 bases and 3 bases, in that order; junction bases with no gene match: 4. Germline CDR1 reads SGHAT; CDR2 reads FQNNGV. The CDR3 runs 14 residues. CDR3 region: CASSLGQQKETQYF. The CDR3 DNA is TGTGCCAGCAGCTTGGGACAGCAAAAAGAGACCCAGTACTTC.

The chain couples TRBV10-3 to TRBJ2-7; 8 nucleotides align to TRBD1. The trim removed 6 bases at V and 5 bases at J, leaving 6 bases unmatched. From germline, CDR1 is ENHRY and CDR2 SYGVKD. This CDR3 contains 13 residues. In DNA, the CDR3 is TGTGCCATCAGCCCCGGGACAGGAGACGAGCAGTACTTC. Translated, it gives CAISPGTGDEQYF.

The chain employs TRBV7-2 and TRBJ1-6; a weak D match, TRBD1 (6 bases). The CDR3 consists of 17 residues. Deletions cut 3 bases from V and 4 bases from J, with 16 bases between. CDR1 SGHTA and CDR2 FQGNSA come from the germline V gene. The CDR3, as DNA: TGTGCCAGCAGCTTGAAGCGACAGGTGAATTATAATTCACCCCTCCACTTT. It is translated as CASSLKRQVNYNSPLHF.

CDR3 DNA: TGTGCTAGTGGTCCCGACAGTTATCCCTACGAGCAGTACTTC. The encoded protein is CASGPDSYPYEQYF. The chain has TRBV12-5 and TRBJ2-7, with D possibly being TRBD1 (5 bases). Deletions cut 5 bases from V and 2 bases from J, with 13 bases between. Germline assignment: CDR1 LGHNT and CDR2 FRNRAP. The CDR3 extends over 14 amino acids.